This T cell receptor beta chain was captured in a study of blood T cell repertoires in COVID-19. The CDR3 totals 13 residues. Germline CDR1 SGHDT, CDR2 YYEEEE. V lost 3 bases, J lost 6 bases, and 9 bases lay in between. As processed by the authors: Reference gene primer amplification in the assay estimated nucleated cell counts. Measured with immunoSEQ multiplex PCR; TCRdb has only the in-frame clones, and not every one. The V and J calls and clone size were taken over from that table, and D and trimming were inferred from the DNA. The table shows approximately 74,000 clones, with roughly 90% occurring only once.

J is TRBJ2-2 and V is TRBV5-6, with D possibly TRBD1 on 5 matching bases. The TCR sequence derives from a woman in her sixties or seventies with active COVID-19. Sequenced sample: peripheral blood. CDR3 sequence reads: CASSWGVSGELFF. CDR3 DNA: TGTGCCAGCAGCTGGGGCGTCTCCGGGGAGCTGTTTTTT.